This T cell receptor (beta chain) emerged from a study of blood T cell repertoires in COVID-19. Turning to the study itself: PBMCs, B-cell-depleted T cells, or T cells were the source of the cDNA or gDNA that made up the material.

Germline V gene data show CDR1 as MNHEY and CDR2 as SVGEGT. This CDR3 region has 15 residues. The V end lost 0 bases, the J end lost 2 bases, and 11 bases lay between the germline ends. Generated by immunoSEQ multiplex PCR, the TCRdb table keeps only in-frame clones and is missing some. This table holds about 210,000 clones, approximately 82% found once. This chain connects TRBV6-2 or TRBV6-3 to TRBJ2-7; TRBD1 is a possible D gene (6 bases). This TCR was recovered from a woman in her thirties or forties with acute or convalescent COVID-19. The sample consisted of peripheral blood. The CDR3 DNA follows: TGTGCCAGCAGTTACTCGCCCAGGGGCCCCTACGAGCAGTACTTC. It specifies CASSYSPRGPYEQYF.